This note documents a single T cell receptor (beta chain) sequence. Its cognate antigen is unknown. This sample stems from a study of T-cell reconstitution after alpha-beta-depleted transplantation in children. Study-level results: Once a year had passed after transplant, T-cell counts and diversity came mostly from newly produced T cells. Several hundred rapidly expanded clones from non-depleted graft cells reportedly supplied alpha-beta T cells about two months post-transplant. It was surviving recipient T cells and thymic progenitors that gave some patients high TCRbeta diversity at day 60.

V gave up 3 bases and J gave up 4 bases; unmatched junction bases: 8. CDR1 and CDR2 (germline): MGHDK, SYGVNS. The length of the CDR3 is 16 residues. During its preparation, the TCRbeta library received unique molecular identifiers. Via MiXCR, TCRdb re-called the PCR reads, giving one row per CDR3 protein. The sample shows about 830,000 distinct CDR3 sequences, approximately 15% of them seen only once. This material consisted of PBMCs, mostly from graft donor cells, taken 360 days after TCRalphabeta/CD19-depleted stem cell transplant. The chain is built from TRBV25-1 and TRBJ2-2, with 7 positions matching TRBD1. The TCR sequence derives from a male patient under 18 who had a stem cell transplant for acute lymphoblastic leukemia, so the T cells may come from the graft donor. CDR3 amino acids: CASSETGYRGTGELFF. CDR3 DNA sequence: TGTGCCAGCAGTGAGACAGGGTACCGGGGCACCGGGGAGCTGTTTTTT.